These 32 T cell receptor beta chains came from one sample sequenced in a study of T cells in Graves' hyperthyroidism and ophthalmopathy. There were TCR beta CDR3 regions amplified from RNA transcripts. Primed by the HTBI set, a first-round RT-PCR was run on the TCR CDR3. A single record per CDR3 protein comes from TCRdb applying MiXCR to the multiplex PCR reads. In the table there are around 350,000 distinct CDR3 sequences, roughly 15% of which are singletons. Sequencing used blood. The receptors originated from a woman aged 55-75 years with Graves' ophthalmopathy.

In the case of this clonotype: A read error is possible here, since a much larger clone lies one base away. The chain links TRBV2 to TRBJ2-5; D possibly matches TRBD1 or TRBD2 (6 bases each). This CDR3 is built from 11 residues. Looked up from germline, CDR1 is SNHLY and CDR2 is FYNNEI. The CDR3 here is CASRETPGGDF. As DNA, the CDR3 is TGTGCCAGCAGGGAGACACCCGGGGGCGACTTC. The full variable domain, its missing parts supplied by reference TRBV2 and TRBJ2-5, is EPEVTQTPSHQVTQMGQEVILRCVPISNHLYFYWYRQILGQKVEFLVSFYNNEISEKSEIFDDQFSVERPDGSNFTLKIRSTKLEDSAMYFCASRETPGGDFGPGTRLLVL.

This clonotype was seen ten or more times. J is TRBJ2-7 and V is TRBV20-1; 11 bases match TRBD1. Unmatched junction bases numbered 9, after V lost 5 bases and J lost 3 bases. Germline CDR1 DFQATT, CDR2 SNEGSKA (reference sequence). This CDR3 is 15 amino acids long. DNA for the CDR3: TGCAGTGCTGTCACCCCGGGACAGGGGGGCTACGAGCAGTACTTC. This sequence encodes CSAVTPGQGGYEQYF.

This clonotype has ten or more counts. CDR3 nucleotide sequence: TGCAGTGCTAGAGAGGAGGGTACGCAGTATTTT. It encodes CSAREEGTQYF. The chain has TRBV20-1 and TRBJ2-3, with D perhaps matching TRBD2 (6 bases). CDR3 size: 11 residues. Trimming shortened V by 0 bases and J by 8 bases, and 6 bases separated the two germline ends. In germline, CDR1 is DFQATT, CDR2 SNEGSKA (reference sequence).

A few counts support this clonotype. The genes are TRBV12-3 or TRBV12-4 and TRBJ2-4; 10 bases are a match to TRBD2. The CDR3 has 18 residues. After removal of 3 bases from V and 0 bases from J, the junction contained 8 bases not matched to a gene. CDR3 loop: CASSFSSGRSLAKNIQYF. The DNA of the CDR3 is TGTGCCAGCAGTTTCAGTAGCGGGAGGTCCCTAGCCAAAAACATTCAGTACTTC.

This clonotype was seen ten or more times. The chain couples TRBV20-1 to TRBJ2-7, with 14 positions matching TRBD2. The CDR3 runs to 14 residues. V gave up 6 bases and J gave up 7 bases; unmatched junction bases: 8. CDR1 is DFQATT, CDR2 SNEGSKA, per germline (reference sequence). The CDR3 region is CSAPTSGRGGEQYF. DNA for the CDR3: TGCAGTGCGCCGACTAGCGGGAGGGGTGGGGAGCAGTACTTC.

In its sample, this clonotype was seen a few times. J is TRBJ2-6 and V is TRBV9; D gene uncertain. CDR3 size: 14 residues. Trimming shortened V by 4 bases and J by 2 bases, and 7 bases separated the two germline ends. The germline gives CDR1 SGDLS, CDR2 YYNGEE. CDR3 DNA: TGTGCCAGCAGCTCCACGACTGGGGCCAACGTCCTGACTTTC. It is translated as CASSSTTGANVLTF.

This clonotype occurred many times. The rearrangement links TRBV10-3 to TRBJ2-1; 9 bases agree with TRBD1. The junction had 6 bases not matched to a gene; V was cut back by 5 bases and J by 4 bases. The CDR3 sequence is 15 residues long. CDR1 is ENHRY and CDR2 is SYGVKD in the germline V gene. CDR3 sequence reads: CAISRTGGRYNEQFF. The CDR3 DNA follows: TGTGCCATCAGTCGTACAGGGGGCCGTTACAATGAGCAGTTCTTC.

J is TRBJ2-2 and V is TRBV6-2 or TRBV6-3; TRBD1 matches 9 bases. The V gene's germline CDR1 is MNHEY and CDR2 SVGEGT. CDR3 length: 15 amino acids. V lost 6 bases, J lost 6 bases, and 8 bases stayed unmatched. The DNA of the CDR3 is TGTGCCAGCAGCCCTGGGACAGGGTCCTCCGGGGAGCTGTTTTTT. Its protein is CASSPGTGSSGELFF.

The J gene is TRBJ2-4, the V gene TRBV20-1; 14 nucleotides agree with TRBD2. This CDR3 region has 20 residues. V dropped 5 bases and J dropped 0; count of bases not matched to a gene: 15. Germline CDR1 is DFQATT and CDR2 is SNEGSKA (reference sequence). The CDR3 region is CSASRGLAGAKQLAKNIQYF. The CDR3 nucleotides read TGCAGTGCTTCCCGGGGACTAGCGGGGGCAAAACAACTAGCCAAAAACATTCAGTACTTC.

In this sample, this clonotype turned up a few times. The chain couples TRBV4-2 to TRBJ2-1; D possibly corresponds to TRBD2 (5 bases). Germline V lookup: CDR1 LGHNA, CDR2 YNFKEQ. The V gene lost 4 bases and the J gene lost 9 bases, with 13 bases spanning the gap. The CDR3 consists of 13 residues. This CDR3 is CASSPIIAGEQFF. CDR3 in DNA: TGTGCCAGCAGCCCAATAATCGCGGGTGAGCAGTTCTTC.

The V gene is TRBV9, the J gene TRBJ2-7; possibly TRBD2 for D (6 bases). V was pared by 0 bases and J by 0 bases, with 10 bases between. CDR3 size: 15 residues. From germline, CDR1 is SGDLS and CDR2 YYNGEE. CDR3 bases: TGTGCCAGCAGCGTAGGTCCTAGCGCCTCCTACGAGCAGTACTTC. As protein: CASSVGPSASYEQYF.

The chain uses TRBV14 and TRBJ2-7, with TRBD2 matching over 7 bases. Germline CDR1 is SGHDN and CDR2 is FVKESK. The CDR3 runs to 15 residues. Trimming at V came to 4 bases and at J to 4 bases, leaving 10 bases not matched to a gene. This CDR3 is CASSPPIAGLYEQYF. The CDR3 DNA sequence: TGTGCCAGCAGCCCGCCAATAGCGGGCCTTTACGAGCAGTACTTC.

This clonotype was recorded many times. The V call is TRBV7-9, the J call TRBJ2-1, with 9 bases aligning to TRBD2. This CDR3 is built from 16 residues. Germline V gives CDR1 SEHNR, CDR2 FQNEAQ (reference sequence). The V gene end was trimmed by 5 bases and the J gene end by 4 bases; junction bases not matched to a gene: 9. In nucleotides, the CDR3 is TGTGCCAGCAGCCTGGCGGGACTAGCTGTGTACAATGAGCAGTTCTTC. The encoded protein is CASSLAGLAVYNEQFF.

This clonotype was counted a few times. J is TRBJ2-7 and V is TRBV4-1, with TRBD2 matching 9 bases. The J segment lost 2 bases and the V segment lost 0 bases, leaving 5 bases of the junction unmatched. From germline, CDR1 is MGHRA and CDR2 YSYEKL. This CDR3 contains 16 residues. CDR3: CASSQDRPSGTYEQYF. The CDR3 DNA sequence: TGCGCCAGCAGCCAAGATCGTCCTAGCGGGACCTACGAGCAGTACTTC.

This clonotype was seen ten or more times. For the CDR3, the DNA is TGTGCCAGCAGCCAAGACAGGGGGGCGTCTGGCTACACCTTC. It is translated as CASSQDRGASGYTF. This chain uses TRBV3-1 with TRBJ1-2, with 7 bases that match TRBD1. The V gene's germline CDR1 is LGHDT and CDR2 YNNKEL (reference sequence). The CDR3 has 14 amino acids. V gave up 0 bases and J gave up 7 bases; unmatched junction bases: 5.

CDR3 DNA sequence: TGTGCCAGCAGCTTAGATCCGGGGGACTGGAGCGAGCAGTACTTC. Protein product: CASSLDPGDWSEQYF. This sequence joins TRBV11-3 and TRBJ2-7; a possible D gene is TRBD2 (6 bases). V dropped 0 bases and J dropped 6 bases, with 15 bases sitting between them. CDR1 and CDR2 from the germline V gene are SGHNT and YENEEA. The CDR3 spans 15 residues.

This clonotype appeared a few times. The J gene is TRBJ2-2, the V gene TRBV19; the match to TRBD1 covers 11 bases. This CDR3 spans 16 amino acids. Germline V CDR1 and CDR2: LNHDA, SQIVND (reference sequence). With 5 bases clipped from V and 4 bases from J, the junction kept 6 bases outside the gene matches. In DNA form, the CDR3 reads TGTGCCAGTAGTCGAGGACAGGGGGCGGTCACCGGGGAGCTGTTTTTT. Protein: CASSRGQGAVTGELFF. Full variable domain (rest looked up from reference TRBV19 and TRBJ2-2): DGGITQSPKYLFRKEGQNVTLSCEQNLNHDAMYWYRQDPGQGLRLIYYSQIVNDFQKGDIAEGYSVSREKKESFPLTVTSAQKNPTAFYLCASSRGQGAVTGELFFGEGSRLTVL.

The chain uses TRBV18 and TRBJ2-1, with 9 bases matching TRBD2. The CDR3 sequence is 17 residues long. CDR1 KGHSH and CDR2 LQKENI come from the germline V gene. Unmatched junction bases numbered 8, after V lost 1 base and J lost 4 bases. The CDR3 nucleotides read TGTGCCAGCTCACCACTTCCGACTAGCGGTTTATACAATGAGCAGTTCTTC. Translated: CASSPLPTSGLYNEQFF.

This clonotype was found many times. The chain has TRBV20-1 and TRBJ2-5, with 13 positions matching TRBD2. With 3 bases clipped from V and 0 bases from J, the junction kept 4 bases outside the gene matches. This CDR3 comprises 16 residues. The germline V gene encodes CDR1 DFQATT and CDR2 SNEGSKA (reference sequence). The CDR3 protein is CSASGGLAGNQETQYF. CDR3 sequence (DNA): TGCAGTGCTAGCGGGGGACTAGCGGGGAACCAAGAGACCCAGTACTTC.

V is TRBV5-1 and J is TRBJ2-1; 10 nucleotides line up with TRBD1. The germline V gene encodes CDR1 SGHRS and CDR2 YFSETQ. Unmatched junction bases numbered 3, after V lost 0 bases and J lost 0 bases. The CDR3 runs 17 residues. CDR3 loop: CASSLAGQGGSYNEQFF. The DNA of the CDR3 is TGCGCCAGCAGCTTGGCAGGACAGGGGGGCTCCTACAATGAGCAGTTCTTC.

This sequence joins TRBV2 and TRBJ1-1; maybe TRBD1 (6 bases). Germline V gene lookup returns CDR1 SNHLY and CDR2 FYNNEI. Trimming left V 5 bases short and J 6 bases short, with 16 bases between. This CDR3 comprises 14 residues. CDR3 sequence reads: CASSWEGGYAEAFF. In DNA, the CDR3 is TGTGCCAGCAGTTGGGAGGGGGGGTACGCTGAAGCTTTCTTT.

V is TRBV20-1 and J is TRBJ2-7; no definite D call. V was shortened by 3 bases and J by 3 bases, with 12 bases between the two germline ends. Germline values: CDR1 DFQATT, CDR2 SNEGSKA (reference sequence). This CDR3 has 13 amino acids. The CDR3 DNA reads as TGCAGTGCTAGTGACGCCAAGAACTACGAGCAGTACTTC. Translated, it gives CSASDAKNYEQYF.

This clonotype was seen at least ten times. The rearrangement joins TRBV28 to TRBJ2-7, with a tentative D call TRBD1 (6 bases). The CDR3 spans 12 residues. The V gene's germline CDR1 is MDHEN and CDR2 SYDVKM. V was trimmed by 8 bases and J by 2 bases, leaving 10 bases between them. The CDR3 region is CASWDTTYEQYF. CDR3 coding DNA: TGTGCCAGCTGGGACACCACCTACGAGCAGTACTTC.

This clonotype was seen more than once but under ten times. The chain combines TRBV14 with TRBJ1-1; no definite D call. V was clipped by 2 bases and J by 1 base, with 14 bases between them. Germline CDR1 SGHDN, CDR2 FVKESK. The CDR3 runs to 16 residues. The CDR3 is CASSQIQPRRNTEAFF. The CDR3 DNA sequence: TGTGCCAGCAGCCAAATTCAACCCAGGAGGAACACTGAAGCTTTCTTT.

The chain couples TRBV10-3 to TRBJ2-5; 9 bases are a match to TRBD2. Germline-derived CDR1 and CDR2 are ENHRY and SYGVKD. The length of the CDR3 is 16 residues. The J segment lost 8 bases and the V segment lost 2 bases, leaving 12 bases of the junction unmatched. The CDR3 spells CAISENVGLAVVTQYF. The CDR3 coding sequence is TGTGCCATCAGTGAGAATGTGGGACTAGCTGTGGTAACCCAGTACTTC.

This clonotype was observed at least ten times. The V call is TRBV7-9, the J call TRBJ1-2; D unclear. The V end lost 5 bases, the J end lost 6 bases, and 7 bases lay between the germline ends. CDR3 length: 11 residues. Germline V gene data show CDR1 as SEHNR and CDR2 as FQNEAQ (reference sequence). The CDR3 nucleotides read TGTGCCAGCAGCAAGTCTGATGGCTACACCTTC. Its translation: CASSKSDGYTF.

A single count supports this clonotype. The rearrangement uses TRBV19 and TRBJ2-2; 7 bases line up with TRBD1. The CDR3 spans 13 residues. The V gene's germline CDR1 is LNHDA and CDR2 SQIVND (reference sequence). The V gene end was trimmed by 4 bases and the J gene end by 10 bases; junction bases not matched to a gene: 6. The CDR3 bases are TGTGCCAGTAGTACGACAGGGCCCGTGGAGCTGTTTTTT. As protein: CASSTTGPVELFF.

The sample holds many counts of this clonotype. The chain couples TRBV27 to TRBJ2-1; TRBD1 agrees at 7 bases. The J segment lost 2 bases and the V segment lost 2 bases, leaving 0 bases of the junction unmatched. The CDR3 length is 14 residues. Germline assignment: CDR1 MNHEY and CDR2 SMNVEV (reference sequence). CDR3 bases: TGTGCCAGCAGTTTAGGGACAGCCTACAATGAGCAGTTCTTC. Translating it yields CASSLGTAYNEQFF.

This clonotype turned up a few times. The rearrangement links TRBV24-1 to TRBJ2-2; 9 nucleotides align to TRBD1. The junction had 8 bases not matched to a gene; V was cut back by 3 bases and J by 7 bases. Per germline, CDR1 KGHDR and CDR2 SFDVKD. The CDR3 has 16 residues. Here the CDR3 reads CATSDPGQGTFGELFF. In nucleotides, the CDR3 is TGTGCCACCAGTGATCCAGGACAGGGGACCTTCGGGGAGCTGTTTTTT.

In its sample, this clonotype was seen many times. The chain recombines TRBV5-1 with TRBJ2-7; tentatively, D is TRBD2 (6 bases). Per germline, CDR1 SGHRS and CDR2 YFSETQ. Trimming removed 3 bases at V and 5 bases at J, with 15 bases between. The CDR3 covers 14 residues. CDR3 protein: CASSSRGGANEQYF. The CDR3 nucleotides read TGCGCCAGCAGCTCTCGGGGCGGGGCCAACGAGCAGTACTTC.

The table lists this clonotype with many counts. V is TRBV12-3 or TRBV12-4 and J is TRBJ1-2; D is uncertain. The germline V and J ends were trimmed by 4 bases and 5 bases, with 11 bases remaining between them. The CDR3 contains 13 residues. Here the CDR3 reads CASSYYMAYGYTF. CDR3 sequence (DNA): TGTGCCAGCAGTTATTACATGGCTTATGGCTACACCTTC.

This clonotype was detected many times. The V call is TRBV10-3, the J call TRBJ2-7, with 11 bases identical to TRBD2. J was trimmed by 5 bases and V by 4 bases; bases with no gene match: 19. Germline lookup yields CDR1 ENHRY and CDR2 SYGVKD. CDR3 size: 19 residues. The CDR3 here is CAISGRPLAGVSSLHEQYF. The CDR3, as DNA: TGTGCCATCAGTGGAAGGCCACTAGCGGGAGTTTCTTCCCTACACGAGCAGTACTTC.